This T cell receptor beta chain emerged from a study of immune evolution from preneoplasia to lung adenocarcinoma. Study-wide results and limits: Later-stage lesions seemingly showed higher T cell density and diversity than normal lung.

Repertoires were generated with immunoSEQ multiplex PCR, while TCRdb's copy carries only in-frame clones and drops some. The data show 9,500 to 15,000 clones, more than 70% seen once. A word on this clone: Its antigen is currently unknown.

Patient tissue came from resections in Japan or China, 2014–2017. Two lung cancer pathologists independently confirmed each histologic diagnosis. V was pared by 5 bases and J by 7 bases, with 8 bases of the junction left unmatched. Germline loops: CDR1 SGHVS, CDR2 FQNEAQ. This CDR3 region has 15 residues. This sequence joins TRBV7-8 and TRBJ2-1; TRBD2 aligns across 10 bases. The sequenced sample consisted of FFPE tissue from an adenomatous hyperplasia lung lesion. Subset defined: atypical adenomatous hyperplasia (AAH), lung preneoplasia. The receptor was derived from a person between 45 and 75 years old with lung adenocarcinoma. The CDR3 nucleotides are TGTGCCAGCAGCGTCAGCGGGAGGGCCGTTAATGAGCAGTTCTTC. This codes for CASSVSGRAVNEQFF.